Sequencing of this TCR beta chain was carried out in a study of tumor-infiltrating lymphocytes in primary liver carcinoma. Study at large: Resecting the tumor surgically was how the patients' primary liver carcinoma was treated.

Of note for this clonotype: This may stem from a read error, because a much larger clone lies one nucleotide away.

The CDR3 spans 14 residues. Germline CDR1 reads SGHKS; CDR2 reads YYEKEE (reference sequence). The researchers obtained blood RNA from unsorted whole blood and also extracted germline DNA. TCR beta cDNA came from approximately 540 ng total RNA, primed with a constant-region primer. For TCR beta, libraries were produced by three nested multiplex PCR rounds using slightly modified ARM-PCR. Primers for the first two PCR rounds were TRBV1-TRBV30 forward primers and a C-beta reverse primer (approximately 10 cycles per round). One entry per CDR3 protein results from TCRdb running MiXCR on the multiplex PCR reads. Among about 330,000 distinct CDR3 sequences listed, approximately 64% were seen once.

The clonotype originates from a man in his forties with primary liver carcinoma and hepatitis B virus infection. This rearrangement joins TRBV5-5 to TRBJ2-5; D gene ambiguous. The sequenced sample was peripheral blood. The CDR3 coding sequence is TGTGCCTGCAGCTTGTTTGCGGTGATCGAGACCCAGTACTTC. This codes for CACSLFAVIETQYF. The variable domain in full, completed from reference TRBV5-5 and TRBJ2-5, reads DAGVTQSPTHLIKTRGQQVTLRCSPISGHKSVSWYQQVLGQGPQFIFQYYEKEERGRGNFPDRFSARQFPNYSSELNVNALLLGDSALYLCACSLFAVIETQYFGPGTRLLVL.